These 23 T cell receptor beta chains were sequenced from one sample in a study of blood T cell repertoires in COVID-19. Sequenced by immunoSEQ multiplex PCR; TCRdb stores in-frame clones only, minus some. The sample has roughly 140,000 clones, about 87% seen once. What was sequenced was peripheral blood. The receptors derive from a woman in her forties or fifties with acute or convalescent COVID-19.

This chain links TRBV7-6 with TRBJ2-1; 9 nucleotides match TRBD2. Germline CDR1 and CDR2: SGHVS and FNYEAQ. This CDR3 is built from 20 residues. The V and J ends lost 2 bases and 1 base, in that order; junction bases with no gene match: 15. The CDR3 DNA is TGTGCCAGCAGCTTATTCGTTTTCGGGCGGGAGGGTCTGTCCTACAATGAGCAGTTCTTC. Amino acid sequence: CASSLFVFGREGLSYNEQFF. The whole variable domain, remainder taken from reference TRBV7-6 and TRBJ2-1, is GAGVSQSPRYKVTKRGQDVALRCDPISGHVSLYWYRQALGQGPEFLTYFNYEAQQDKSGLPNDRFSAERPEGSISTLTIQRTEQRDSAMYRCASSLFVFGREGLSYNEQFFGPGTRLTVL.

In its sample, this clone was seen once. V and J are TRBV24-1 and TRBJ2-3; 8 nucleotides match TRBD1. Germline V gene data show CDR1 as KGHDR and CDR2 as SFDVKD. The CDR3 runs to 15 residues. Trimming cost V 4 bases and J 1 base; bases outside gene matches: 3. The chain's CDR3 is CATSDPRGRTDTQYF. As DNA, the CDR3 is TGTGCCACCAGTGACCCCAGGGGGCGCACAGATACGCAGTATTTT.

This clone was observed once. The CDR3 reads CASSERVGTSGFDEQFF. The CDR3 bases are TGTGCCAGCAGTGAGAGAGTTGGGACTAGCGGGTTCGATGAGCAGTTCTTC. The chain recombines TRBV6-4 with TRBJ2-1; 12 bases map to TRBD2. This CDR3 is built from 17 residues. CDR1 MRHNA and CDR2 SNTAGT come from the germline V gene. V lost 3 bases and J lost 8; bases outside the gene matches: 11.

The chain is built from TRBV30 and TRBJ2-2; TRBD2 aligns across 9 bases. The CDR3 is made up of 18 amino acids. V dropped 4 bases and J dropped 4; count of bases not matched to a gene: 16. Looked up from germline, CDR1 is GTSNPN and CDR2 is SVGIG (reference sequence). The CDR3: CAWISPGLAPTGTGELFF. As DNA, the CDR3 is TGTGCCTGGATTAGTCCGGGACTAGCCCCGACGGGCACCGGGGAGCTGTTTTTT.

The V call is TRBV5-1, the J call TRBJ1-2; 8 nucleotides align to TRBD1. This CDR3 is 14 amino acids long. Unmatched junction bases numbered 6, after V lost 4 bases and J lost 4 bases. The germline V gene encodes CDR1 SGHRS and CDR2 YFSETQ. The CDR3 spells CASSEGQGGYGYTF. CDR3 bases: TGCGCCAGCAGCGAAGGACAGGGCGGCTATGGCTACACCTTC. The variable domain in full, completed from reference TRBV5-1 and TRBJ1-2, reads KAGVTQTPRYLIKTRGQQVTLSCSPISGHRSVSWYQQTPGQGLQFLFEYFSETQRNKGNFPGRFSGRQFSNSRSEMNVSTLELGDSALYLCASSEGQGGYGYTFGSGTRLTVV.

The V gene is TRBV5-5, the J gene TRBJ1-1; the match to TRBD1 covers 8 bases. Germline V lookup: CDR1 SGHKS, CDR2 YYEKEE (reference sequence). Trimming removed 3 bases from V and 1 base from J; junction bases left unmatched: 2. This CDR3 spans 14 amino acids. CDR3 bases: TGTGCCAGCAGCTGGGGACAGGCGAACACTGAAGCTTTCTTT. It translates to CASSWGQANTEAFF.

CDR3 sequence reads: CASSQAGGETQYF. CDR3 DNA: TGTGCCAGCAGCCAGGCGGGCGGCGAGACCCAGTACTTC. V gene TRBV12-3 or TRBV12-4 combines with J gene TRBJ2-5; D possibly corresponds to TRBD2 (5 bases). Trimming removed 6 bases at V and 5 bases at J, with 13 bases between. This CDR3 region has 13 residues.

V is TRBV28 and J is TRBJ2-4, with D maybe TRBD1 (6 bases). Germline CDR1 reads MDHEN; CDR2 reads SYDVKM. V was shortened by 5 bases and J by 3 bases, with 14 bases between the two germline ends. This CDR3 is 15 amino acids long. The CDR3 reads CASSRGGSSKNIQYF. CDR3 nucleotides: TGTGCCAGCAGTCGAGGGGGATCAAGCAAAAACATTCAGTACTTC.

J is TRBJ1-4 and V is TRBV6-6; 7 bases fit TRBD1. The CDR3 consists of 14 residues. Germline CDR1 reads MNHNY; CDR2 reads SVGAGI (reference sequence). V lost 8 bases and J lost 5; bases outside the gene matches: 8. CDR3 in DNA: TGTGCCAGCTTTAGAGACAGGGTGAATGAAAAACTGTTTTTT. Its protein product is CASFRDRVNEKLFF.

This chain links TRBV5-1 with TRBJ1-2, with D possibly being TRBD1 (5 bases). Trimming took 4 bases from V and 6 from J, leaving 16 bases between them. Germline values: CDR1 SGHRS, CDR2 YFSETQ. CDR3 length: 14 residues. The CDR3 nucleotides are TGCGCCAGCAGCCCAGACAGTTACTCCGATGGCTACACCTTC. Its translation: CASSPDSYSDGYTF.

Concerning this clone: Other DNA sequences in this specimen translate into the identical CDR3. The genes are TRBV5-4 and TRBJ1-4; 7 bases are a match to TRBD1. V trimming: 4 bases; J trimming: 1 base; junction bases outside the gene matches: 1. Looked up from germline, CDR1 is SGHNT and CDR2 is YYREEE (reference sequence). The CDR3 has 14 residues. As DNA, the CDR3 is TGTGCCAGCAGCGCAGGGGGAACTAATGAAAAACTGTTTTTT. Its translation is CASSAGGTNEKLFF.

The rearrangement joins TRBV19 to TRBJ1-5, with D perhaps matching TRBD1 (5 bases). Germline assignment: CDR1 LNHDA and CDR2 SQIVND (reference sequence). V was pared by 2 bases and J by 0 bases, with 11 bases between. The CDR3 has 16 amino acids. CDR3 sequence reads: CASSIRDSLSNQPQHF. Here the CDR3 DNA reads TGTGCCAGTAGTATAAGAGACAGCCTTAGCAATCAGCCCCAGCATTTT. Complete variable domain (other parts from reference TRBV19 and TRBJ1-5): DGGITQSPKYLFRKEGQNVTLSCEQNLNHDAMYWYRQDPGQGLRLIYYSQIVNDFQKGDIAEGYSVSREKKESFPLTVTSAQKNPTAFYLCASSIRDSLSNQPQHFGDGTRLSIL.

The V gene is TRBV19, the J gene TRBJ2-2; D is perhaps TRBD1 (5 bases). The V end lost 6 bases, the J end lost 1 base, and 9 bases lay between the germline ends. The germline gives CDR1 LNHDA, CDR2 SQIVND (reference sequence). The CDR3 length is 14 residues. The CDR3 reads CASRGPGNTGELFF. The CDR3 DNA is TGTGCCAGTAGGGGGCCGGGGAACACCGGGGAGCTGTTTTTT.

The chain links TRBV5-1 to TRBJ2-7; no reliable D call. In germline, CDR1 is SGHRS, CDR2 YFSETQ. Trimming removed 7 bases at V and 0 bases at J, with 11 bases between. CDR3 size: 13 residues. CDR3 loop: CASQEENSYEQYF. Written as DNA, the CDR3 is TGCGCCAGCCAAGAGGAGAACTCCTACGAGCAGTACTTC.

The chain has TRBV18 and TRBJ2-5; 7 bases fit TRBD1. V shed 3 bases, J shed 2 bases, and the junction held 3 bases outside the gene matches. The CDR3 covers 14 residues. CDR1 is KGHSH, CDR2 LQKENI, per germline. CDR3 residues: CASSPRDSQETQYF. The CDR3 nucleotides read TGTGCCAGCTCACCTAGGGACAGTCAAGAGACCCAGTACTTC.

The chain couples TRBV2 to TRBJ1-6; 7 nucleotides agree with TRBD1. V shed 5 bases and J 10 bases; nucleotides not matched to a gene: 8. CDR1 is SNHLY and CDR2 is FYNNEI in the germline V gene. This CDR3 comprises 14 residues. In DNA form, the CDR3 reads TGTGCCAGCAGTACAGGGGTTTGGGGCTCACCCCTCCACTTT. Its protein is CASSTGVWGSPLHF.

The CDR3: CAWSVLGTGGDGYTF. Here the CDR3 DNA reads TGTGCCTGGAGTGTACTCGGGACAGGGGGCGATGGCTACACCTTC. The chain employs TRBV30 and TRBJ1-2, with TRBD1 matching over 12 bases. CDR1 GTSNPN and CDR2 SVGIG come from the germline V gene (reference sequence). The CDR3 runs 15 residues. Germline trimming cut 0 bases from V and 6 bases from J; bases unmatched to any gene: 5.

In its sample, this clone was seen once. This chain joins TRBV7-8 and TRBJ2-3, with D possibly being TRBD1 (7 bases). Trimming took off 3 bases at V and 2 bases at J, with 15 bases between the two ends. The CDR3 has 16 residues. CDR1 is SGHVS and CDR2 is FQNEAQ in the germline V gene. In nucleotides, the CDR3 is TGTGCCAGCAGCTTCGCGGGACAGCTATCCACAGATACGCAGTATTTT. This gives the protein CASSFAGQLSTDTQYF.

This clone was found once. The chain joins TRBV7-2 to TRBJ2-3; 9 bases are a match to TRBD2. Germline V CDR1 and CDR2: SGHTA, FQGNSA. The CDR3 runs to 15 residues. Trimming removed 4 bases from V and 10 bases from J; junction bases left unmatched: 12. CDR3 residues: CASSWGVAGGLAQYF. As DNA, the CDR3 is TGTGCCAGCAGCTGGGGTGTTGCGGGGGGGCTGGCGCAGTATTTT.

The CDR3 region has the DNA TGTGCCAGTAGTCCTGAGGTGGGTAGGACAGATACGCAGTATTTT. This codes for CASSPEVGRTDTQYF. The rearrangement uses TRBV19 and TRBJ2-3; no definite D call. V was cut by 5 bases and J by 3 bases, with 15 bases left in between. Germline CDR1 reads LNHDA; CDR2 reads SQIVND (reference sequence). The CDR3 loop spans 15 amino acids.

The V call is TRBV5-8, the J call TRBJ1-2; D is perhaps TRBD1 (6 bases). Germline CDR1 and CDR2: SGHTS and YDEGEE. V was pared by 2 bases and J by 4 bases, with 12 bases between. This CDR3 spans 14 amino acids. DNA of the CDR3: TGTGCCAGCAGCTTATCAGGGGTAGTCTATGGCTACACCTTC. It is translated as CASSLSGVVYGYTF.

The CDR3 loop is CASSSDSHTEAFF. For the CDR3, the DNA is TGTGCCAGCAGTTCGGACAGCCACACTGAAGCTTTCTTT. J is TRBJ1-1 and V is TRBV12-3 or TRBV12-4; D is possibly TRBD1 (6 bases). The CDR3 contains 13 residues. V lost 4 bases and J 3 bases, leaving 9 bases between the germline ends.

As DNA, the CDR3 is TGTGCCAGCAGTGAATTTGGGGGGGATGGGAACGGCTATGGCTACACCTTC. As protein: CASSEFGGDGNGYGYTF. The chain has TRBV25-1 and TRBJ1-2; D possibly corresponds to TRBD1 (5 bases). Per germline, CDR1 MGHDK and CDR2 SYGVNS. V gave up 1 base and J gave up 4 bases, with 19 bases separating them. The CDR3 has 17 amino acids.